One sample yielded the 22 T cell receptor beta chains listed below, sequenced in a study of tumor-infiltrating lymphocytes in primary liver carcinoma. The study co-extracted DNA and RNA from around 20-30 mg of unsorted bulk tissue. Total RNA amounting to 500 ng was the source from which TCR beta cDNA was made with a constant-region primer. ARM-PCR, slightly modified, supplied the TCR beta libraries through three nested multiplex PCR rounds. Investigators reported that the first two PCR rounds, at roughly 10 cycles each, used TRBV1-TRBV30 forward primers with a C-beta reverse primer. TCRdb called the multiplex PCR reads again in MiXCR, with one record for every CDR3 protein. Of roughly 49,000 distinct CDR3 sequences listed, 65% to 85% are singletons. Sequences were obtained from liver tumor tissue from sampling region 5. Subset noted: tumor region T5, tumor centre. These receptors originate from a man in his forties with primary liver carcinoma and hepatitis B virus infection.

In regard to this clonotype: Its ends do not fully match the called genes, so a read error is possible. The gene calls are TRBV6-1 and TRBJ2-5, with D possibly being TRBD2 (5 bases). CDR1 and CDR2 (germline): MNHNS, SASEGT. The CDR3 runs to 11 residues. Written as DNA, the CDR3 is TGTACCAGCGGTGAATTGGTAACCCAGTACTTC. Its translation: CTSGELVTQYF.

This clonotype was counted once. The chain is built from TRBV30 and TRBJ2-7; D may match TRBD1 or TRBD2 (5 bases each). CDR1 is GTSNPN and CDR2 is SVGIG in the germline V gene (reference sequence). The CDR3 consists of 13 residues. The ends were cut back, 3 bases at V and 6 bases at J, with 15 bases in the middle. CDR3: CAWRVLVRGEQYF. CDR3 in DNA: TGTGCCTGGAGAGTTTTAGTGAGGGGCGAGCAGTACTTC.

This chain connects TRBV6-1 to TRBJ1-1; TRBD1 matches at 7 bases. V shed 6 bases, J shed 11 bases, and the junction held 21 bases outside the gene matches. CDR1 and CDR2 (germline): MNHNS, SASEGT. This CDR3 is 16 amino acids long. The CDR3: CASRKGTVPMNIDAFF. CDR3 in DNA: TGTGCCAGCAGGAAAGGGACAGTCCCAATGAACATTGACGCTTTCTTT.

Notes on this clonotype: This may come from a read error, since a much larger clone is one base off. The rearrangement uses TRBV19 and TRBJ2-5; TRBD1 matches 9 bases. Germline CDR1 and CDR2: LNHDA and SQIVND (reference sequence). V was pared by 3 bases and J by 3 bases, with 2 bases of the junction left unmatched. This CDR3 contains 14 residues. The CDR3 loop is CASSIGTGKETQYF. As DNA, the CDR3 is TGTGCCAGTAGTATCGGGACAGGGAAAGAGACCCAGTACTTC.

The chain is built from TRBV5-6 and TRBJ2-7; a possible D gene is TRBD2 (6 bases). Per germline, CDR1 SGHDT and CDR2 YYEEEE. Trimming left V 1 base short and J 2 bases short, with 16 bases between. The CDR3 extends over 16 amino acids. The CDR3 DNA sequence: TGTGCCAGCAGCTTGTCGGGGGTAGTTAGTACCTACGAGCAGTACTTC. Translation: CASSLSGVVSTYEQYF.

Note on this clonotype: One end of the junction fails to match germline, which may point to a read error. The CDR3 loop is CAWASTNYGYTF. The DNA of the CDR3 is TGTGCCTGGGCGTCAACTAACTATGGCTACACATTC. The chain is built from TRBV30 and TRBJ1-2; D is uncertain. Per the germline V gene, CDR1 is GTSNPN and CDR2 is SVGIG (reference sequence). The CDR3 runs to 12 residues.

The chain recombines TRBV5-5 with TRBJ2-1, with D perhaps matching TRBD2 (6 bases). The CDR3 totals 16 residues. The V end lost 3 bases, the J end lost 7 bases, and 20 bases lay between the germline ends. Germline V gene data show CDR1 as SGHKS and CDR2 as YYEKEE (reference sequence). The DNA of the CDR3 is TGTGCCAGCAGCTCATTAGGGAGTAGCGGCGGGAATGAGCAGTTCTTC. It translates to CASSSLGSSGGNEQFF.

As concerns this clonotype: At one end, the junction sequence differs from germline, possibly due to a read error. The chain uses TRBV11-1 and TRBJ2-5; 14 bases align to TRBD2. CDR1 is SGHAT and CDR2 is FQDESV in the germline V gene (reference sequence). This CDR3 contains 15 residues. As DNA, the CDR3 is TGTGCCAGCACCCTCACGGGACTAGCGGGAGAGGCCCGGTTCTTC. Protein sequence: CASTLTGLAGEARFF.

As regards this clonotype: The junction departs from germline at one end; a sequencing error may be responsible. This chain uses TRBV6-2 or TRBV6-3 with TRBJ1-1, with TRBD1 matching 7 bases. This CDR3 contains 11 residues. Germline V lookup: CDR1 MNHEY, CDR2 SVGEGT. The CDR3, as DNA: TGTGCCAGCATTTCGACAGGGCCGGCTTTTTTT. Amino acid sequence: CASISTGPAFF.

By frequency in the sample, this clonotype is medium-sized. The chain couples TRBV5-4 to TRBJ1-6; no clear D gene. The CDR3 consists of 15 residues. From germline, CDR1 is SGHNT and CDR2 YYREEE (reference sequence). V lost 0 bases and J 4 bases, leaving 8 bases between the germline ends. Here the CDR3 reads CASSLDLSYNSPLHF. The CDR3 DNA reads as TGTGCCAGCAGCTTGGATCTTTCGTATAATTCACCCCTCCACTTT.

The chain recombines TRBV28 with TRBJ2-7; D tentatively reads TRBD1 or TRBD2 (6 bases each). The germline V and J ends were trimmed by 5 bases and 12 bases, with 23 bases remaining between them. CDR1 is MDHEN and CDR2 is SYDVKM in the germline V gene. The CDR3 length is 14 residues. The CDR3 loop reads CASSPRQDYYEWYF. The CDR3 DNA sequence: TGTGCCAGCAGTCCTCGACAGGACTACTACGAGTGGTACTTC.

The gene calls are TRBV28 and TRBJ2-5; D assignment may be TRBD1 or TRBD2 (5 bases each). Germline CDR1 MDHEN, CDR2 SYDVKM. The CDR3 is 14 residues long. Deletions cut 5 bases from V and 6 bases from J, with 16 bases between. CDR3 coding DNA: TGTGCCAGCAGTGGGGACCGCCTCTGGCAGACCCAGTACTTC. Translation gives CASSGDRLWQTQYF.

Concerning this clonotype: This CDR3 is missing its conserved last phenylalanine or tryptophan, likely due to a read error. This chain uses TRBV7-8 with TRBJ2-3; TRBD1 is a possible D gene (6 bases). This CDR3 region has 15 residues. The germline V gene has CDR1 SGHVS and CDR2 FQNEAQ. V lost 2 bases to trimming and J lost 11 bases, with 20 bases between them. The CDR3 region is CASSLTPDRIILQYL. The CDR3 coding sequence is TGTGCCAGCAGCTTAACCCCAGACAGGATAATATTGCAGTATCTT.

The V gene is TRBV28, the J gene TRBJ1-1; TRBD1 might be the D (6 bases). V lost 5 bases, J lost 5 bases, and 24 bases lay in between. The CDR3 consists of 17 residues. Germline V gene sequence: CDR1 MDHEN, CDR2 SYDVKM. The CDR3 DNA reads TGTGCCAGCAGTATAGCTCCACAGGGAGGAGCGGGAACTGAAGCTTTCTTT. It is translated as CASSIAPQGGAGTEAFF.

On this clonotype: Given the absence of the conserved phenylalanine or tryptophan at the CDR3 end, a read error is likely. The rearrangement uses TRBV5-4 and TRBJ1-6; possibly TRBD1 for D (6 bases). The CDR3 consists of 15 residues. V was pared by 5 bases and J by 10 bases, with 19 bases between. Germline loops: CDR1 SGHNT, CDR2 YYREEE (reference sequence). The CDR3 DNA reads TGTGCCAGCAGTACAGGGCAGGGACTAGGATCACCCCTCCACTTA. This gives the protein CASSTGQGLGSPLHL.

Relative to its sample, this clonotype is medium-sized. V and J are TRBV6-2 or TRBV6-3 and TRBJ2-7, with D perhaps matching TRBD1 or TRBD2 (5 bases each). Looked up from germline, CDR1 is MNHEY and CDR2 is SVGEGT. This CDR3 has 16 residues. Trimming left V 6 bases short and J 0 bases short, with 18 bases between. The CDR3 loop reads CASSDGDPLNSYEQYF. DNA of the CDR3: TGTGCCAGCAGCGACGGGGACCCCTTGAACTCCTACGAGCAGTACTTC.

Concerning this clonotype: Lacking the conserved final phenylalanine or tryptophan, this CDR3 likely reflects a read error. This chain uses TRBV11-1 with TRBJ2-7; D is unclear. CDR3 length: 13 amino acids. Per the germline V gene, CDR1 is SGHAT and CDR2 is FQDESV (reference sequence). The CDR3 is CASRGKRPYDQYS. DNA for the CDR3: TGTGCCAGCAGGGGGAAGCGACCCTACGATCAGTACTCC.

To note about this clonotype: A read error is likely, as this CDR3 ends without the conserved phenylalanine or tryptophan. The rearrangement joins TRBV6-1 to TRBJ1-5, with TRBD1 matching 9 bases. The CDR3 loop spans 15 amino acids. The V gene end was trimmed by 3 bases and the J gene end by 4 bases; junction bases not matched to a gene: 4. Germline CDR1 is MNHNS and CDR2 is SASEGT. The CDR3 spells CASSDQGQGNQPQHV. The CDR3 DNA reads TGTGCCAGCAGTGATCAGGGACAGGGAAATCAGCCCCAGCATGTT.

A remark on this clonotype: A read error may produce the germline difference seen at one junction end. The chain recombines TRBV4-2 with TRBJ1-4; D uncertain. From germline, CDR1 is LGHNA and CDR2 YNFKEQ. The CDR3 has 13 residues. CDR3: CASSQSHPEKLFF. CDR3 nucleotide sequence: TGTGCCAGCAGCCAGTCCCACCCTGAAAAACTGTTTTTC.

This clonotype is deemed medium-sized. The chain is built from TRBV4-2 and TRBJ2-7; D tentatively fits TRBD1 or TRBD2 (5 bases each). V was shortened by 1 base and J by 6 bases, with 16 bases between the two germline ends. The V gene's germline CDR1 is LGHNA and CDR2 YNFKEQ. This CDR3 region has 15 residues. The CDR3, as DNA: TGTGCCAGCAGCCAAGGGGCAGCGGACAAGCTCGAGCAGTACTTC. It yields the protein CASSQGAADKLEQYF.

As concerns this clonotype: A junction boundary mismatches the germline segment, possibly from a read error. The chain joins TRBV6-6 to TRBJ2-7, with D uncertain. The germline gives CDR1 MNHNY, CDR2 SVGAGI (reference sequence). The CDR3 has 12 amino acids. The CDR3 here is CASSPGAGERYF. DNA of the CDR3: TGTGCCAGCAGCCCCGGAGCTGGCGAGCGGTACTTC.

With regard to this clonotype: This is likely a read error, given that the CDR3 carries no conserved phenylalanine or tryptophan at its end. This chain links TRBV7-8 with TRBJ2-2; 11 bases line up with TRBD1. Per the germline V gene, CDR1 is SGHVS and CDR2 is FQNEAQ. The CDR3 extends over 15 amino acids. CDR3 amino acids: CSSSAGTGGTGELFS. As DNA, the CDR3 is TGTTCCAGCAGCGCGGGGACAGGGGGCACCGGGGAGCTGTTTTCT.